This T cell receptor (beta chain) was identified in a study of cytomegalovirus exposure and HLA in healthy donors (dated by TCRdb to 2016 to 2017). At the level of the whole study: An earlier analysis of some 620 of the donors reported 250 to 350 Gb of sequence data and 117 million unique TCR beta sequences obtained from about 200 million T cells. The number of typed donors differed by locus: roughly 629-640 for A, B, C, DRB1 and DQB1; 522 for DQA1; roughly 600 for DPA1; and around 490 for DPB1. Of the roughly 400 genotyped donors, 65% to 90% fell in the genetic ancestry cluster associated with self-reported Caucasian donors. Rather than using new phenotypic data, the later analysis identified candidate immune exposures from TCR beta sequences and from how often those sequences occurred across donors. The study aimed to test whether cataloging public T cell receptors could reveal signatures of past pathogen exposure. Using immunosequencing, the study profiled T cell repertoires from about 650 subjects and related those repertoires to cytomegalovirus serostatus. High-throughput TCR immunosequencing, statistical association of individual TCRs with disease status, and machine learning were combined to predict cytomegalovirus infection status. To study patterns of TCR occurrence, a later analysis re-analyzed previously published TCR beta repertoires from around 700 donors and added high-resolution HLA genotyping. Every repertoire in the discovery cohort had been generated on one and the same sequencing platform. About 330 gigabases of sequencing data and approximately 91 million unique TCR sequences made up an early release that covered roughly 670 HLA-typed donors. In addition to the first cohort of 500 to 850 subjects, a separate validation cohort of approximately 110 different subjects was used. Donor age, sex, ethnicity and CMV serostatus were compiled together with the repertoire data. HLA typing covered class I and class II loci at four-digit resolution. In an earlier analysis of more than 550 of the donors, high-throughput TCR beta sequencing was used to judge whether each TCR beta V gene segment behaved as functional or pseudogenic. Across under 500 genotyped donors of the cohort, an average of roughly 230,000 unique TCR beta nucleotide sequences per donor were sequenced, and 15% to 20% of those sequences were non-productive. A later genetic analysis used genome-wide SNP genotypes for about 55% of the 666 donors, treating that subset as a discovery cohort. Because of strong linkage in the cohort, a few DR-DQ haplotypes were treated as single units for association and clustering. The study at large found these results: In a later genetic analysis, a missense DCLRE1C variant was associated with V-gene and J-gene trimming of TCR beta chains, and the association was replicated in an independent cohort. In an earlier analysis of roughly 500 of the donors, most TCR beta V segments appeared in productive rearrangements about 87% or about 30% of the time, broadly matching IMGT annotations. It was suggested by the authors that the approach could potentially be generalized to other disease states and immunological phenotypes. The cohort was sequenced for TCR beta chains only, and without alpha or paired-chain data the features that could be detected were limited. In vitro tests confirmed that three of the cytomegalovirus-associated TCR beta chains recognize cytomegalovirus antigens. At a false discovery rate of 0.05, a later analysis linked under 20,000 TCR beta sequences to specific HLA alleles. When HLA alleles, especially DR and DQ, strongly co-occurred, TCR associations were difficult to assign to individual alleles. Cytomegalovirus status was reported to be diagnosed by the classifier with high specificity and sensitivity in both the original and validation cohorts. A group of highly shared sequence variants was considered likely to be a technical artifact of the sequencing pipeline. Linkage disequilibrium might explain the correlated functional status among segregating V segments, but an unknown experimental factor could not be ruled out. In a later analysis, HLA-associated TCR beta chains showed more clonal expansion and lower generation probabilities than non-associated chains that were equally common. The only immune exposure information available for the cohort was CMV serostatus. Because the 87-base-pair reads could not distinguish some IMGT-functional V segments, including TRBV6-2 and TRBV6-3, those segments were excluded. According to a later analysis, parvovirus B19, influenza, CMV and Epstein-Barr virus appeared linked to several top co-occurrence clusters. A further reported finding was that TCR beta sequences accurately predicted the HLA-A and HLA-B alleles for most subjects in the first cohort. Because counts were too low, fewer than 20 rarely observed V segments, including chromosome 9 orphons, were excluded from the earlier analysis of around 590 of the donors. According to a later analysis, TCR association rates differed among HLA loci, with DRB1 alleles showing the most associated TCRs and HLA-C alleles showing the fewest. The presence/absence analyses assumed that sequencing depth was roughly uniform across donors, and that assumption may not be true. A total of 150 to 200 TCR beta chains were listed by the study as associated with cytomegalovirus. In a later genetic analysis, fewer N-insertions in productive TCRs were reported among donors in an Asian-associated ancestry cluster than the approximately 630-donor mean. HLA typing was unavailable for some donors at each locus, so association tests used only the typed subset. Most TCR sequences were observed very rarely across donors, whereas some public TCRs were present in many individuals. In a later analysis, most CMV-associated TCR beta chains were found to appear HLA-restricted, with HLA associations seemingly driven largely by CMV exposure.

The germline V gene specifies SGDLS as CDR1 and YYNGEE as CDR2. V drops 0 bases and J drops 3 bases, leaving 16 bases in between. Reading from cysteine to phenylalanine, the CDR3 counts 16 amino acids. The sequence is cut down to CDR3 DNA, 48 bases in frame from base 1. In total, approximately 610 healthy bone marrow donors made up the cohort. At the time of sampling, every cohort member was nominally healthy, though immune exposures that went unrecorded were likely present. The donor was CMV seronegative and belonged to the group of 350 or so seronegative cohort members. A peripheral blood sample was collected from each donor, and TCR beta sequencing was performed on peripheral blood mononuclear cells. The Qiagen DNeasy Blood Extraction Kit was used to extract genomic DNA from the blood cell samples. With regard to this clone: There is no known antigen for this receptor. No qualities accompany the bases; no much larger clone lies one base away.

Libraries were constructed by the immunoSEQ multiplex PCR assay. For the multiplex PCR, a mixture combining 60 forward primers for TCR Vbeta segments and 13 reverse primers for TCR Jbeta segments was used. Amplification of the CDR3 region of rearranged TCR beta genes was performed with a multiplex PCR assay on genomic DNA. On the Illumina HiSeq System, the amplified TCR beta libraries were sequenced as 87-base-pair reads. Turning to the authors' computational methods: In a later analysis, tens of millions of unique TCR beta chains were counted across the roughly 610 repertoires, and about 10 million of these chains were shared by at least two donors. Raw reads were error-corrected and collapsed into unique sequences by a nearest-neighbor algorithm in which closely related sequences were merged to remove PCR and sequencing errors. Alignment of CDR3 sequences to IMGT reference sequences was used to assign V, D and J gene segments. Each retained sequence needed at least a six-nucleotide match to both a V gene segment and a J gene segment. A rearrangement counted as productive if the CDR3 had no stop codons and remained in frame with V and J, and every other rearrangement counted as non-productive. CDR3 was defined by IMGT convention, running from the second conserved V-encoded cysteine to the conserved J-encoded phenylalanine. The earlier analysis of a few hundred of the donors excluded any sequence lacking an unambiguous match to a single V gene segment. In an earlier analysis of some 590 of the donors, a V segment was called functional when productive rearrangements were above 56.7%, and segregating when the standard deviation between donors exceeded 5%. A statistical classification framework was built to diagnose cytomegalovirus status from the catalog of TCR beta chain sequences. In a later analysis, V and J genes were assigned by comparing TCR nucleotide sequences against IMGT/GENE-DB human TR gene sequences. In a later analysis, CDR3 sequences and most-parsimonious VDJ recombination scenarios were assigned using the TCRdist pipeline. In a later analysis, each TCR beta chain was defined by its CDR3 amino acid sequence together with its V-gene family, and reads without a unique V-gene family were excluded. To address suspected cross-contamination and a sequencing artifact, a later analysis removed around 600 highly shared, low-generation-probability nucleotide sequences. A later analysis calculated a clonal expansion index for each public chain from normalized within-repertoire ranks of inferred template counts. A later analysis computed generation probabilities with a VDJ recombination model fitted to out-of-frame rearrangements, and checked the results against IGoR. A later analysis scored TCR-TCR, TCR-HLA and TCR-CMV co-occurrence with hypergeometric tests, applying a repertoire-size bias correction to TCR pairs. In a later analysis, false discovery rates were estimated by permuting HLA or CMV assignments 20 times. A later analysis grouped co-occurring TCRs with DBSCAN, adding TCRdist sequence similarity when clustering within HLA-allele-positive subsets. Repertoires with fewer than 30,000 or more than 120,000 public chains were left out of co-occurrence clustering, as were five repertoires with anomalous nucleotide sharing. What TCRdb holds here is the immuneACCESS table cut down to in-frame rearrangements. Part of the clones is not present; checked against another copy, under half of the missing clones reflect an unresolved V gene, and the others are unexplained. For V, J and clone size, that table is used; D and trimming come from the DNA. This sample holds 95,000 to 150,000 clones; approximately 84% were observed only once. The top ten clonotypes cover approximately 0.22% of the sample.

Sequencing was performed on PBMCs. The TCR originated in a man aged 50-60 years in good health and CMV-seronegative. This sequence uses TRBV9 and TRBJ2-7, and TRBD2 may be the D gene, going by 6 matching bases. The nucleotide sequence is TGTGCCAGCAGCGTAGCTGATGGGCGGGGTGGCTACGAGCAGTACTTC. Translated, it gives CASSVADGRGGYEQYF. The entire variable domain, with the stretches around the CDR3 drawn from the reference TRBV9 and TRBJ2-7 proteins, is DSGVTQTPKHLITATGQRVTLRCSPRSGDLSVYWYQQSLDQGLQFLIQYYNGEERAKGNILERFSAQQFPDLHSELNLSSLELGDSALYFCASSVADGRGGYEQYFGPGTRLTVT.